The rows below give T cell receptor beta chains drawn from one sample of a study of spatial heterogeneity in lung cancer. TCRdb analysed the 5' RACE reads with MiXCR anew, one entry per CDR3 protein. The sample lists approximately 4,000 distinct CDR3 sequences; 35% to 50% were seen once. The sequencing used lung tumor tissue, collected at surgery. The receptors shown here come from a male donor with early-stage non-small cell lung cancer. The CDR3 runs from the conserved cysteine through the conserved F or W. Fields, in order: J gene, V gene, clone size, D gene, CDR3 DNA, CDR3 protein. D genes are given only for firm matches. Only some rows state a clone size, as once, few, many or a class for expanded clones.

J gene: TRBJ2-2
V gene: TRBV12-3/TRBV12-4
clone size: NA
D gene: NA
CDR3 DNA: TGTGCCAGCAGTTTAGGGGTTAGCACCGGGGAGCTGTTTTTT
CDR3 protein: CASSLGVSTGELFF

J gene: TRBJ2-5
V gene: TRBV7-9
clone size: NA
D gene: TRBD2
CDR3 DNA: TGTGCCAGCAGCCAGACTAGCGGGGGCCAAGAGACCCAGTACTTC
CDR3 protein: CASSQTSGGQETQYF

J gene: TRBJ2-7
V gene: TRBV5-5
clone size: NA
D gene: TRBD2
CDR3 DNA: TGTGCCAGCAGCGCCAGACTAGCGGGGAGCTCCTACGAGCAGTACTTC
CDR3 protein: CASSARLAGSSYEQYF

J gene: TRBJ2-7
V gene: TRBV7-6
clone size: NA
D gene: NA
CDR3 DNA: TGTGCCAGCAGCTTAGGTACACTCGGATACGAGCAGTACTTC
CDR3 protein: CASSLGTLGYEQYF

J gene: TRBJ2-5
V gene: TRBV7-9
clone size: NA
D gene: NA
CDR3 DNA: TGTGCCAGCAGCTTAGAAGGGTCGGGGGAGACCCAGTACTTC
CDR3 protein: CASSLEGSGETQYF

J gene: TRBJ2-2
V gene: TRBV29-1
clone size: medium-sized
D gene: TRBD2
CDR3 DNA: TGCGGGGGAGGGACTAGCTTTGGCCCCGGGGAGCTGTTTTTT
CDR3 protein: CGGGTSFGPGELFF

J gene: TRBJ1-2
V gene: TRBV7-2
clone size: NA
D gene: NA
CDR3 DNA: TGTGCCAGCAGGTCCAAGGACATCTACTATGGCTACACCTTC
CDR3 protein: CASRSKDIYYGYTF

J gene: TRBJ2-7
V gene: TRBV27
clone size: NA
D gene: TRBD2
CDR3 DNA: TGTGCCACCCGACTAGCGGGAGCCTACGAGCAGTACTTC
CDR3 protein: CATRLAGAYEQYF

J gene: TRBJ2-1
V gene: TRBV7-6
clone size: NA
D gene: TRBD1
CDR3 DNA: TGTGCCAGCAGCCCCTGGACAGGGGACAATGAGCAGTTCTTC
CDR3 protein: CASSPWTGDNEQFF

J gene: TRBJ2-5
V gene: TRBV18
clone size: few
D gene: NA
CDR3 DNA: TGTGCCAGCTCACCTCGACAGCAAGAGACCCAGTACTTC
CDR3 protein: CASSPRQQETQYF

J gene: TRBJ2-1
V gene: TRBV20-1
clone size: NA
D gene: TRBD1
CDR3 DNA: TGCAGTGCCCCACCCACCAGTGACAGGGGTTTGGGTGAGCAGTTCTTC
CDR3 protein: CSAPPTSDRGLGEQFF

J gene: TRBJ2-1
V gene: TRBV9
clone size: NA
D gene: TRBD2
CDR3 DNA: TGTGCCAGCAGCGTTGTAGGGACTAGCGGGGGCCACTTAAACAATGAGCAGTTCTTC
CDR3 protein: CASSVVGTSGGHLNNEQFF

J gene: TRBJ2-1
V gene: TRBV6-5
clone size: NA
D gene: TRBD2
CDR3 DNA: TGTGCCAGCCGACAGACTTCGGGGGGGGAGCAGTTCTTC
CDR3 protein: CASRQTSGGEQFF

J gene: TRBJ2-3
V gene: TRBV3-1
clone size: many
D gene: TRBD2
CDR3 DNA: TGTGCCAGCAGCCGGACTAGCGGGACAGGTAGCACAGATACGCAGTATTTT
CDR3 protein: CASSRTSGTGSTDTQYF

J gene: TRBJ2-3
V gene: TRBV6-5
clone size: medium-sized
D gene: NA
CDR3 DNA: TGTGCCAGCAGTTACTCGCCCTATGAGGGTGGAGATACGCAGTATTTT
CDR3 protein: CASSYSPYEGGDTQYF

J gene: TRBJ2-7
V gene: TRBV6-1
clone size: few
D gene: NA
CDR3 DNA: TGTGCCAGCAGTGAATCTTCCTACGAGCAGTACTTC
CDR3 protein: CASSESSYEQYF

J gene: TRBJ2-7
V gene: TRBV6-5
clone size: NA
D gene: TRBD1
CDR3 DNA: TGTGCCAGCAGTTCACCGGGACAGACCTACGAGCAGTACTTC
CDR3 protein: CASSSPGQTYEQYF

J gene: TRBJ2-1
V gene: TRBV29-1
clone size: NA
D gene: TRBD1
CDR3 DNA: TGCAGCGTGACCACACCGGGACAGGGGTCGAATGAGCAGTTCTTC
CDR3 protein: CSVTTPGQGSNEQFF

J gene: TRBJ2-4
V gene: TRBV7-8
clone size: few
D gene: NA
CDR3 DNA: TGTGCCAGCAGCTTATTTCTGGGGCGATCTCGCATTCAGTACTTC
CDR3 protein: CASSLFLGRSRIQYF

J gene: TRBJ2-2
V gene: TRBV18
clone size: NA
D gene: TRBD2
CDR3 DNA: TGTGCCGGCTCCCCCACAGCGGGGGCGAACACCGGGGAGCTGTTTTTT
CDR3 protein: CAGSPTAGANTGELFF

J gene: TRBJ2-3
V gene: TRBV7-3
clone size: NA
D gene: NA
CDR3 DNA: TGTGCCAGCAGCTCCAGACCCGGGGGTCCTAGCACAGATACGCAGTATTTT
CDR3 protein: CASSSRPGGPSTDTQYF

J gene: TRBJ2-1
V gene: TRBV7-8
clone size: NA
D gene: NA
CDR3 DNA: TGTGCCAGCAGCTTCGCCGGGGCATACAATGAGCAGTTCTTC
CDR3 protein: CASSFAGAYNEQFF